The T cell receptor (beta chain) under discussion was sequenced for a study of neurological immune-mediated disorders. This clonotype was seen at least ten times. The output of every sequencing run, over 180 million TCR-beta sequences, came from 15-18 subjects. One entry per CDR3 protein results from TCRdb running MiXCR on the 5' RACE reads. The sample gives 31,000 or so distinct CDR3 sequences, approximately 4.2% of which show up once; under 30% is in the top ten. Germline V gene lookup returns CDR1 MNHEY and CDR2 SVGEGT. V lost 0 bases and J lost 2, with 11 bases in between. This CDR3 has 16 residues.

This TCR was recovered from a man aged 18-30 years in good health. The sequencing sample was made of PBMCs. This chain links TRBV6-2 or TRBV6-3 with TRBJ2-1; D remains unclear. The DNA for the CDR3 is TGTGCCAGCAGTTACTCCGGCCTGGCCCCCTACAATGAGCAGTTCTTC. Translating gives CASSYSGLAPYNEQFF.